These T cell receptor beta chains were read from a single sample in a study of cytomegalovirus exposure and HLA in healthy donors. Some clones are missing from TCRdb's copy, which holds only in-frame ones; the method was immunoSEQ multiplex PCR. The sample records more than 80,000 clones, more than 60% being singletons. The sequenced sample was PBMCs. Receptors originate from a woman aged 45-65 years in good health and CMV-seropositive. CDR3s include the opening cysteine and the closing phenylalanine or tryptophan. The D gene is left open where the match is weak. Clone size is given for some rows only: seen once, a few or many times, or a class if the clone is expanded.

TRBV5-6	TRBJ1-2	15	few	TRBD1	TGTGCCAGCAGCTCGAGAACAGGGGCTTACTATGGCTACACCTTC	CASSSRTGAYYGYTF
TRBV7-2	TRBJ2-3	14	NA	NA	TGTGCCAGCAGCCCTGACAGGTACACAGATACGCAGTATTTT	CASSPDRYTDTQYF
TRBV11-2	TRBJ1-3	14	NA	NA	TGTGCCAGCAGCGTGACAAGCTCTGGAAACACCATATATTTT	CASSVTSSGNTIYF
TRBV16	TRBJ2-1	18	NA	TRBD2	TGTGCCAGCAGCCAATCGCGGGTAGCGGGGGCGTCCTACAATGAGCAGTTCTTC	CASSQSRVAGASYNEQFF
TRBV5-6	TRBJ2-5	16	NA	TRBD1	TGTGCCAGCAGCTTGGCCAGGGGGCAAGCCTTAGAGACCCAGTACTTC	CASSLARGQALETQYF
TRBV27	TRBJ1-1	14	few	TRBD1	TGTGCCAGCAGGATACACAGGGGGAACACTGAAGCTTTCTTT	CASRIHRGNTEAFF
TRBV7-2	TRBJ2-7	15	NA	NA	TGTGCCAGCAGCTTAGCGCTCGGCGGTTCCTACGAGCAGTACTTC	CASSLALGGSYEQYF
TRBV11-2	TRBJ2-1	15	NA	TRBD2	TGTGCCAGCAGCTTAGGGGGTAGCGGGGGCGATGAGCAGTTCTTC	CASSLGGSGGDEQFF
TRBV7-2	TRBJ2-2	16	NA	NA	TGTGCCAGCAGCTCTGTAGGAGGGGCTCTCACCGGGGAGCTGTTTTTT	CASSSVGGALTGELFF
TRBV5-6	TRBJ1-4	15	many	TRBD1	TGTGCCAGCAGCTTGTTCTGGACAGGGGTGGAAAAACTGTTTTTT	CASSLFWTGVEKLFF
TRBV7-7	TRBJ1-1	13	NA	TRBD1	TGTGCTAGCAGCTTGGACAGGAACGCTGAAGCTTTCTTT	CASSLDRNAEAFF
TRBV5-5	TRBJ2-5	14	NA	TRBD1	TGTGCCAGCAGCCTCGGGACAGTACAAGAGACCCAGTACTTC	CASSLGTVQETQYF
TRBV28	TRBJ2-7	19	NA	TRBD2	TGTGCCAGCAGTTTATCGCTAGGGCCCCTAGCGGGGAGCTCCTACGAGCAGTACTTC	CASSLSLGPLAGSSYEQYF
TRBV19	TRBJ2-7	18	once	TRBD2	TGTGCCAGTAGTATCCAGAAATCCGGGACTAGCGGGGGAGAAGAGCAGTACTTC	CASSIQKSGTSGGEEQYF
TRBV4-3	TRBJ2-7	14	NA	NA	TGCGCCAGCAGCCAAGGTGCAGGGGTTTACGAGCAGTACTTC	CASSQGAGVYEQYF